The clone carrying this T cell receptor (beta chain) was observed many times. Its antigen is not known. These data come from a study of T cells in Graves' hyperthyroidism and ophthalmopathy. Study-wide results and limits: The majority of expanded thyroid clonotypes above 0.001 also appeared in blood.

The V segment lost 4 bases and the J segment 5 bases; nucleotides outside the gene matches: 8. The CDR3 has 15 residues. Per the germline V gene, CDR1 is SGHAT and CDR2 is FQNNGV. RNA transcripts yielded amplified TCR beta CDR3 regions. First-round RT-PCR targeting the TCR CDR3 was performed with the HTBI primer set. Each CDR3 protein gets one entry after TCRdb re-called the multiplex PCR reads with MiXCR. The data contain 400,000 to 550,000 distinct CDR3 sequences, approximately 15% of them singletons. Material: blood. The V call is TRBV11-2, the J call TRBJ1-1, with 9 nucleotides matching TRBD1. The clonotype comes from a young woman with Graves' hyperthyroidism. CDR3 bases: TGTGCCAGCAGCTACCGGGACAGGGTTGGGACTGAAGCTTTCTTT. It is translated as CASSYRDRVGTEAFF.